The following is a T cell receptor beta chain sequence with its context. The data stem from a study of blood T cell repertoires in COVID-19. This table comes from immunoSEQ multiplex PCR, and its TCRdb copy is limited to in-frame clones, with some not included. The table shows around 250,000 clones, with 70% to 90% occurring only once. V was pared by 5 bases and J by 1 base, with 6 bases between. The CDR3 spans 13 residues. This chain joins TRBV12-3 or TRBV12-4 and TRBJ1-5, with a tentative D call TRBD1 (5 bases). Sequencing input: PBMCs or T cells enriched from blood (not recorded which). This sequence was found in a woman between 45 and 60 years old who had recovered from COVID-19. Written as DNA, the CDR3 is TGTGCCAGCAGTCAGGGAAGCAATCAGCCCCAGCATTTT. The encoded protein is CASSQGSNQPQHF.